What follows are 3 T cell receptor beta chains derived from one specimen sequenced in a study of control samples from healthy donors and cancer patients. Profiled with immunoSEQ multiplex PCR; TCRdb holds only in-frame clones, not every one. The table includes 150,000 to 180,000 clones, roughly 93% detected once. The material sequenced was blood. All receptors derive from a man in his forties or fifties in good health.

For this clone: Other DNA variants within this sample encode the same CDR3. The gene calls are TRBV5-1 and TRBJ2-5, with 7 bases identical to TRBD2. This CDR3 contains 14 residues. From germline, CDR1 is SGHRS and CDR2 YFSETQ. V lost 4 bases to trimming and J lost 4 bases; unmatched junction nucleotides: 7. The CDR3: CASSGAGVGETQYF. CDR3 DNA: TGCGCCAGCAGCGGGGCGGGAGTGGGAGAGACCCAGTACTTC.

The chain is built from TRBV6-4 and TRBJ1-5; D is possibly TRBD1 (5 bases). This CDR3 spans 15 amino acids. Trimming stripped 6 bases from V and 0 bases from J, with 12 bases between. Looked up from germline, CDR1 is MRHNA and CDR2 is SNTAGT. The CDR3 DNA reads as TGTGCCAGCAGCGCCGACAGTTATAGCAATCAGCCCCAGCATTTT. Residues: CASSADSYSNQPQHF.

The chain has TRBV19 and TRBJ2-6; D gene unclear. V dropped 0 bases and J dropped 4 bases, with 10 bases sitting between them. Germline values: CDR1 LNHDA, CDR2 SQIVND (reference sequence). This CDR3 contains 16 residues. The CDR3: CASSIERAAGANVLTF. The CDR3, as DNA: TGTGCCAGTAGTATAGAAAGGGCTGCCGGGGCCAACGTCCTGACTTTC.